These T cell receptor beta chains were read from a single sample in a study of CD8 T cells in ankylosing spondylitis. MiXCR, applied by TCRdb to the 5' RACE reads, yields one record per CDR3 protein. The repertoire holds approximately 290,000 distinct CDR3 sequences, about a fifth seen once, with roughly 3.4% in the top ten. The sequencing sample was made of blood, either unsorted or a sorted T cell fraction (not recorded which). The receptor source for this set is a female donor with ankylosing spondylitis or in good health (not recorded which). Each CDR3 is given with its conserved first and last residue. A D gene is named only where the DNA matches it firmly. A clone size is listed for some rows: how often the clone was seen (once, few, many), or a class if it is expanded.

clone_size | j_call | d_call | v_call | cdr3_aa | cdr3_nt
few | TRBJ2-5 | NA | TRBV7-2 | CASSLGVETQYF | TGTGCCAGCAGCCTCGGGGTAGAGACCCAGTACTTC
NA | TRBJ2-1 | NA | TRBV28 | CASSLSLREQFF | TGTGCCAGCAGTTTATCCCTACGTGAGCAGTTCTTC
NA | TRBJ2-7 | NA | TRBV11-2 | CASSLEVRDGSYEQYF | TGTGCCAGCAGCTTAGAGGTGAGGGACGGTTCCTACGAGCAGTACTTC
NA | TRBJ2-1 | NA | TRBV5-1 | CASSRWTDYNEQFF | TGCGCCAGCAGCCGATGGACGGATTACAATGAGCAGTTCTTC
few | TRBJ2-4 | NA | TRBV6-2/TRBV6-3 | CASSYVEPSRIGKNIQYF | TGTGCCAGCAGTTACGTGGAGCCCTCAAGGATAGGCAAAAACATTCAGTACTTC
many | TRBJ2-7 | TRBD2 | TRBV29-1 | CSAGTSDYEQYF | TGCAGCGCCGGGACTAGCGACTACGAGCAGTACTTC
NA | TRBJ2-6 | NA | TRBV20-1 | CSARTGGANVLTF | TGCAGTGCTAGGACAGGTGGGGCCAACGTCCTGACTTTC
many | TRBJ1-1 | NA | TRBV28 | CASSPLGGEAFF | TGTGCCAGCAGCCCCCTCGGTGGTGAAGCTTTCTTT
few | TRBJ2-7 | NA | TRBV5-6 | CASSPWGSTYEQYF | TGTGCCAGCAGCCCCTGGGGATCTACCTACGAGCAGTACTTC
few | TRBJ2-7 | TRBD2 | TRBV9 | CASSVSPTSGNEQYF | TGTGCCAGCAGCGTAAGCCCGACTAGCGGGAACGAGCAGTACTTC
NA | TRBJ2-5 | TRBD2 | TRBV6-2/TRBV6-3 | CASSYGGLAGRRETQYF | TGTGCCAGCAGTTACGGGGGACTAGCGGGACGTCGGGAGACCCAGTACTTC
few | TRBJ1-2 | TRBD1 | TRBV12-3/TRBV12-4 | CASTLDRDFNYGYTF | TGTGCCAGCACCCTGGACAGGGACTTTAACTATGGCTACACCTTC
few | TRBJ2-5 | NA | TRBV20-1 | CSARHTSMLLETQYF | TGCAGTGCTCGACATACTAGCATGCTTTTGGAGACCCAGTACTTC
once | TRBJ2-3 | NA | TRBV5-4 | CASSTSNAQYF | TGTGCCAGCAGCACTAGTAATGCGCAGTATTTT
many | TRBJ2-5 | NA | TRBV20-1 | CSARDWSQRTQYF | TGCAGTGCTAGAGATTGGTCCCAGAGGACCCAGTACTTC
NA | TRBJ2-1 | TRBD2 | TRBV7-2 | CASSRSGISYNEQFF | TGTGCCAGCAGCCGCAGCGGGATCTCTTACAATGAGCAGTTCTTC
many | TRBJ2-1 | NA | TRBV28 | CASTMDSSYNEQFF | TGTGCCAGCACAATGGACAGCTCCTACAATGAGCAGTTCTTC
few | TRBJ1-1 | NA | TRBV6-2/TRBV6-3 | CASQWGTEAFF | TGTGCCAGCCAATGGGGGACTGAAGCTTTCTTT
NA | TRBJ2-7 | TRBD2 | TRBV19 | CASSIAGTTYEQYF | TGTGCCAGTAGTATCGCCGGGACTACATACGAGCAGTACTTC
NA | TRBJ1-1 | NA | TRBV6-2/TRBV6-3 | CASSDTGLTEAFF | TGTGCCAGCAGCGACACAGGGCTCACTGAAGCTTTCTTT
NA | TRBJ1-2 | NA | TRBV28 | CASSLRITNYGYTF | TGTGCCAGCAGTTTAAGGATTACTAACTATGGCTACACCTTC
many | TRBJ2-7 | NA | TRBV20-1 | CSARDLRKDYEQYF | TGCAGTGCTAGAGATCTCAGGAAAGACTACGAGCAGTACTTC
few | TRBJ2-1 | NA | TRBV7-2 | CASSLWDQQFF | TGTGCCAGCAGCTTGTGGGACCAGCAGTTCTTC
NA | TRBJ2-2 | TRBD2 | TRBV6-1 | CASSGLAATGELFF | TGTGCCAGCAGTGGACTAGCGGCCACCGGGGAGCTGTTTTTT
NA | TRBJ1-2 | TRBD1 | TRBV20-1 | CSAQTVGTGYGYTF | TGCAGTGCCCAGACGGTCGGGACAGGGTATGGCTACACCTTC
NA | TRBJ1-1 | TRBD1 | TRBV18 | CASSPPQGGSGRTGTEAFF | TGTGCCAGCTCACCTCCGCAGGGGGGCTCAGGTCGGACTGGCACTGAAGCTTTCTTT
few | TRBJ1-2 | NA | TRBV12-3/TRBV12-4 | CASSFEFASQLYGYTF | TGTGCCAGCAGTTTTGAATTTGCCAGCCAACTTTACGGCTACACCTTC
NA | TRBJ1-1 | NA | TRBV21-1 | CASSKRGTEAFF | TGTGCCAGCAGCAAACGGGGCACTGAAGCTTTCTTT